A single sample gave rise to the 8 T cell receptor beta chains below, sequenced in a study of cytomegalovirus exposure and HLA in healthy donors. PCR primers comprised 60 Vbeta and 13 Jbeta primers. TCRdb's table, derived via immunoSEQ multiplex PCR, lists solely in-frame clones and lacks some. The sample consists of 150,000 to 200,000 clones, more than 65% of them appearing once. Sequenced sample: PBMCs. These receptors came from a man between 18 and 29 years old in good health and CMV-seropositive.

The V call is TRBV6-5, the J call TRBJ1-1; TRBD1 agrees at 7 bases. In germline, CDR1 is MNHEY, CDR2 SVGAGI. The J segment lost 5 bases and the V segment lost 6 bases, leaving 12 bases of the junction unmatched. The CDR3 extends over 15 amino acids. CDR3 sequence reads: CASRVNRGRDTEAFF. CDR3 nucleotide sequence: TGTGCCAGCAGGGTGAATAGGGGGCGCGATACTGAAGCTTTCTTT.

The chain carries TRBV6-7 and TRBJ1-5; tentatively, D is TRBD1 (5 bases). TRBV6-7 qualifies as an ORF whose function is uncertain. V shed 6 bases and J shed 3 bases, with 15 bases lying between them. This CDR3 contains 15 residues. The CDR3, as DNA: TGTGCCAGCAGGCCCGATGGGGCTGACAATCAGCCCCAGCATTTT. Translated: CASRPDGADNQPQHF.

V usage is TRBV5-6 and J usage is TRBJ2-2, with 8 bases lining up with TRBD2. The CDR3 is made up of 14 amino acids. Germline CDR1 SGHDT, CDR2 YYEEEE. Trimming removed 0 bases from V and 9 bases from J; junction bases left unmatched: 4. CDR3 in amino acids: CASSLGGRLRELFF. CDR3 bases: TGTGCCAGCAGCTTGGGCGGGAGGCTAAGGGAGCTGTTTTTT.

The chain employs TRBV7-2 and TRBJ2-2; 9 nucleotides agree with TRBD1. Trimming cost V 0 bases and J 5 bases; bases outside gene matches: 10. This CDR3 is 18 amino acids long. Per germline, CDR1 SGHTA and CDR2 FQGNSA. Written as DNA, the CDR3 is TGTGCCAGCAGCTTAGCTCCCGCGGACAGGGGAGGGACCGGGGAGCTGTTTTTT. Its protein is CASSLAPADRGGTGELFF.

This clone was seen a handful of times. The rearrangement joins TRBV18 to TRBJ1-1; 9 nucleotides align to TRBD1. The CDR3 spans 15 residues. V shed 5 bases, J shed 1 base, and the junction held 5 bases outside the gene matches. Looked up from germline, CDR1 is KGHSH and CDR2 is LQKENI. This CDR3 is CASSTTGGANTEAFF. As DNA, the CDR3 is TGTGCCAGCTCAACGACAGGGGGGGCGAACACTGAAGCTTTCTTT. Using reference TRBV18 and TRBJ1-1 for the parts outside the CDR3, the full variable domain is NAGVMQNPRHLVRRRGQEARLRCSPMKGHSHVYWYRQLPEEGLKFMVYLQKENIIDESGMPKERFSAEFPKEGPSILRIQQVVRGDSAAYFCASSTTGGANTEAFFGQGTRLTVV.

This sequence joins TRBV5-1 and TRBJ1-1, with D possibly TRBD1 on 6 matching bases. Trimming stripped 3 bases from V and 4 bases from J, with 13 bases between. Germline V gives CDR1 SGHRS, CDR2 YFSETQ. The CDR3 covers 14 residues. The CDR3 coding sequence is TGCGCCAGCAGCTCCCGACAGGAAAGCACTGAAGCTTTCTTT. Its translation: CASSSRQESTEAFF.

The chain employs TRBV9 and TRBJ1-1; TRBD1 matches at 8 bases. The CDR3 consists of 14 residues. V shed 3 bases and J 2 bases; nucleotides not matched to a gene: 3. Germline CDR1 SGDLS, CDR2 YYNGEE. The CDR3 reads CASSAGGPNTEAFF. DNA for the CDR3: TGTGCCAGCAGCGCAGGGGGCCCCAACACTGAAGCTTTCTTT.

J is TRBJ1-4 and V is TRBV18; D is uncertain. The length of the CDR3 is 15 residues. Germline V gene data show CDR1 as KGHSH and CDR2 as LQKENI. Trimming cost V 4 bases and J 6 bases, with 15 bases left between them. The CDR3 loop reads CASSLQGRGDEKLFF. DNA for the CDR3: TGTGCCAGCTCACTACAAGGGAGAGGAGATGAAAAACTGTTTTTT.